A selection of T cell receptor beta chains follows, all from one sample in a study of metastatic and nonmetastatic thyroid tumors. MiXCR was used by TCRdb to re-call the PCR reads. The sample has about 5,900 clones, 20% to 30% seen once. The source material was adjacent normal tissue. Every receptor here comes from a male donor with papillary thyroid cancer or a benign thyroid nodule (not recorded which). Some clones in this sample may be carry-over from other donors' samples. Both conserved end residues are part of each CDR3. Each record gives: clone size, J gene, V gene, D gene, CDR3 DNA, CDR3 protein. A D gene is named only where the DNA matches it firmly. Not every row has a clone size; where given, it reads once, few, many or a size class.

few TRBJ2-1 TRBV6-2/TRBV6-3 TRBD2 TGTGCCAGCAGTTACTCAACTAGCGGGATCTACAATGAGCAGTTCTTC CASSYSTSGIYNEQFF
- TRBJ2-7 TRBV7-8 - TGTGCCAGCAGCCTGGGACTTAGCTACGAGCAGTACTTC CASSLGLSYEQYF
medium-sized TRBJ2-7 TRBV19 TRBD1 TGTGCCAGTAGTCTCCGGGACAGGAGCTCCTACGAGCAGTACTTC CASSLRDRSSYEQYF
many TRBJ2-7 TRBV6-1 TRBD2 TGTGCCAGCAGGGAAGTCCCAACGCGGGGGAAAATATACGAGCAGTACTTC CASREVPTRGKIYEQYF
- TRBJ1-5 TRBV28 - TGTGCCGGGAGGGGGGCAACGGGACAGCCCCAGCATTTT CAGRGATGQPQHF
- TRBJ2-7 TRBV5-5 - TGTGCCAGCAGCTTGGGAGGGGTTACTCCCAACGAGCAGTACTTC CASSLGGVTPNEQYF
many TRBJ2-5 TRBV14 - TGTGCCAGCAGCCAGTTCGAGGAGACCCAGTACTTC CASSQFEETQYF
- TRBJ2-3 TRBV11-2 TRBD2 TGTGCCAGCAGCTCAGGGACTAGCCGCACAGATACGCAGTATTTT CASSSGTSRTDTQYF
few TRBJ1-2 TRBV27 TRBD1 TGTGCCAGCAGCTTAACCGTCCCGGGACAGGGGAACTATGGCTACACCTTC CASSLTVPGQGNYGYTF
many TRBJ2-2 TRBV12-3/TRBV12-4 TRBD1 TGTGCCAGCAGAAAGGGACAGGGGGTGGCCACCGGGGAGCTGTTTTTT CASRKGQGVATGELFF
- TRBJ2-7 TRBV6-1 - TGTGCCAGCAGTGAAGAGGGCAGGTGTTATACCTACGAGCAGTACTTC CASSEEGRCYTYEQYF
medium-sized TRBJ2-3 TRBV20-1 TRBD2 TGCAGTGCTAGACTAGCGGGAGGGCCGGCAGATACGCAGTATTTT CSARLAGGPADTQYF
few TRBJ2-7 TRBV6-1 - TGTGCCAGCAAAATCCCGGGGGTCTACGAGCAGTACTTC CASKIPGVYEQYF
many TRBJ1-2 TRBV12-3/TRBV12-4 - TGTGCCAGCAGTTTCTCAGGCGGGATTACTAACTATGGCTACACCTTC CASSFSGGITNYGYTF
large TRBJ1-1 TRBV6-1 TRBD1 TGTGCCAGCAGTGTGGGACAGGGTTATGACACTGAAGCTTTCTTT CASSVGQGYDTEAFF
- TRBJ2-5 TRBV7-2 - TGTGCCAGCAGCTTGGGGTGGGGCGGAGAGACCCAGTACTTC CASSLGWGGETQYF
many TRBJ1-6 TRBV2 - TGTGCCAGCAGTGAAGGACCTCTCTATCGGACACCCCTCCACTTT CASSEGPLYRTPLHF